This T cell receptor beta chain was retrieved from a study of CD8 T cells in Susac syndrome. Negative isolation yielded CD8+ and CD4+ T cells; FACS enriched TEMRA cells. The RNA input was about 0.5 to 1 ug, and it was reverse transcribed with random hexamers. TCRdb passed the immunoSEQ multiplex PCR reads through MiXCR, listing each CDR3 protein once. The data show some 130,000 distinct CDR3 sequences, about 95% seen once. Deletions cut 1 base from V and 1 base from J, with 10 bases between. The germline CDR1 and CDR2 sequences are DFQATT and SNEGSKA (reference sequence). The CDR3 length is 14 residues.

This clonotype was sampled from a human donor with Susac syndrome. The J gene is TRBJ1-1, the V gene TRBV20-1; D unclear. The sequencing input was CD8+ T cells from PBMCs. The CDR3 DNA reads TGCAGTGCTAGAGCCCCACACCGGAACACTGAAGCTTTCTTT. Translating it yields CSARAPHRNTEAFF.